This TCR beta chain was sequenced for a study of T-cell memory formation after mild COVID-19. Turning to the study itself: TCR clustering was largely donor specific.

To note about this clonotype: Its antigen is still unknown.

Overall study results and limits: Clones that got smaller from day 15 to 85 had even CD4/CD8, while clones growing later tipped toward CD4+.

Barcoded TCR alpha and TCR beta cDNA libraries with UMIs came from 5'RACE using constant-segment primers. Each CDR3 protein gets one entry after TCRdb re-called the 5' RACE reads with MiXCR. This repertoire shows about 350,000 distinct CDR3 sequences, roughly 13% found once; its top ten account for 22%. V lost 6 bases to trimming and J lost 4 bases; unmatched junction nucleotides: 10. The CDR3 consists of 17 residues. The germline CDR1 and CDR2 sequences are LNHDA and SQIVND (reference sequence). This chain uses TRBV19 with TRBJ1-5; TRBD1 aligns across 12 bases. The sample comprised PBMCs or a T cell subset sorted from them (not recorded which). The sequence was collected from a man younger than 35 who had mild COVID-19 (a few samples of this study predate the infection). Cell type and time point are not known. The CDR3 here is CASSGGDRGQFNQPQHF. CDR3 in DNA: TGTGCCAGTAGCGGGGGGGACAGGGGGCAATTTAATCAGCCCCAGCATTTT.